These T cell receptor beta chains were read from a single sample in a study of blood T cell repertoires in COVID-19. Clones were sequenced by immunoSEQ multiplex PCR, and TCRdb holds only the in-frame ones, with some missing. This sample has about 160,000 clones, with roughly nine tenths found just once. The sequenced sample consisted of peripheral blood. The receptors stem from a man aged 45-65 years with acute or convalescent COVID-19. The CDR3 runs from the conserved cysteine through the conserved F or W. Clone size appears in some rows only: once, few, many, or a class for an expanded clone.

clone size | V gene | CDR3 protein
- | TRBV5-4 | CASSLAAGGNEQFF
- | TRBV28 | CASSRTGAGTEAFF
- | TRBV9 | CASSVDISGGTGELFF
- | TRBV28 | CASSASGSRGEQYF
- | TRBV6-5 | CASRRTSNYGYTF
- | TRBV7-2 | CASSSTMNTEAFF
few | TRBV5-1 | CASSLPKGGSNYGYTF
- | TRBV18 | CASSPLRTRTDTQYF
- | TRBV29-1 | CSVEDGGRGAFF
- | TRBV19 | CASSGDSYEQYF
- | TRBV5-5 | CASSLVGGTVYEQYF
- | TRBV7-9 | CASSLARGQGANIQYF
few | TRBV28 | CASSPGQYQPQHF